The clone carrying this TCR beta chain has only one observation. Its target is not known. The record originates from a study of T cell responses to AZD1222 COVID-19 vaccine. Germline CDR1 reads SGHAT; CDR2 reads FQNNGV. This CDR3 has 17 residues. The V end lost 1 base, the J end lost 5 bases, and 18 bases lay between the germline ends. Data came from immunoSEQ multiplex PCR; TCRdb stores just in-frame clones and leaves some out. The sample has 150,000 to 200,000 clones, 92% seen once. Second-dose intervals near 4 or 12 weeks were combined. Study conclusions and caveats: Mostly white British, mostly female donors; authors suggested clonal diversity may be underestimated.

This clonotype was sampled from an adult who received the AZD1222 COVID-19 vaccine. This specimen consisted of peripheral blood, obtained 28 days after the second AZD1222 dose. The genes are TRBV11-2 and TRBJ1-3, with D uncertain. This CDR3 reads CASSLVTGLLPRNTIYF. The CDR3 DNA reads as TGTGCCAGCAGCTTAGTGACCGGTTTACTTCCCAGAAACACCATATATTTT.